This record concerns one TCR beta chain sequence. Its antigen remains unknown. Patients chosen for sequencing had CD8+CD57+ cells that had expanded, as shown by flow cytometry. Patients uniformly had severe acquired aplastic anemia. Trimming removed 5 bases from V and 6 bases from J; junction bases left unmatched: 7. This CDR3 region has 15 residues. Germline lookup yields CDR1 SGHAT and CDR2 FQNNGV. The data stem from a study of CD8+CD57+ T cells in acquired aplastic anemia. Study context: DNA from sorted CD4+ and CD8+ cells averaged around 3 ug. General study results and limits: Between patients and controls, CD8+ Simpson's diversity did not vary significantly. A set of twenty-nine CD8+ CDR3 sequences was shared between patients and controls, and these sequences appeared highly expressed in patients.

Profiles of TCR beta VDJ and CDR3 were generated from a genomic DNA template. MiXCR, run by TCRdb on the reads, gives a single entry per CDR3 protein. The top ten hold about 1.8% of the sample, which has approximately 180,000 distinct CDR3 sequences, 48% seen once. Sequenced material: sorted CD4+, CD8+, or CD8+CD57+ T cells (not recorded which) from PBMCs. This receptor was taken from a human donor with aplastic anemia. V gene TRBV11-2 combines with J gene TRBJ1-1; 12 nucleotides line up with TRBD1. The CDR3 DNA follows: TGTGCCAGCAGCGAGAGGGGACAGGGGGCCGCTGAAGCTTTCTTT. Translated: CASSERGQGAAEAFF.